What follows is one TCR beta chain and its context. This likely came from a read error, as a far larger clone is one base away. PBMCs came from less than 11 ml fresh peripheral blood. The data originate from a study of T cells in Graves' hyperthyroidism and ophthalmopathy. The CDR3 has 13 residues. CDR1 and CDR2 from the germline V gene are SEHNR and FQNEAQ (reference sequence). TCR beta CDR3 region amplification was performed from RNA transcripts. The TCR CDR3 first-round RT-PCR relied on the HTBI primer set. Each CDR3 protein is one row after TCRdb ran MiXCR on the multiplex PCR reads. The sample includes some 740,000 distinct CDR3 sequences, around 15% seen only once; the top ten take 10% to 13%.

The chain has TRBV7-9 and TRBJ2-6; D remains unclear. This clonotype was obtained from a woman younger than 35 with Graves' hyperthyroidism. The sample was blood. The CDR3 DNA sequence: TGTGTCAGCAGCTTAACTGGGGCCAACGTCCTGACTTTC. Protein: CVSSLTGANVLTF.